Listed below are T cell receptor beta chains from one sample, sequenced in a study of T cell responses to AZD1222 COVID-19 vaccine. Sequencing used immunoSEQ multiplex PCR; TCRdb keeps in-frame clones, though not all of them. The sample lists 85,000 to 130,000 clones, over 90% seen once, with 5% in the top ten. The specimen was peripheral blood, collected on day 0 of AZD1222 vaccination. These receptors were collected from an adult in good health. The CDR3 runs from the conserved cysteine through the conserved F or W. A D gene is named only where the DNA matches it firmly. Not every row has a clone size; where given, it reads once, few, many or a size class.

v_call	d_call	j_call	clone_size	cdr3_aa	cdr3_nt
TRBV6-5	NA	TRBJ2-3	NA	CASTSSRGGTDTQYF	TGTGCCAGCACCTCCAGCAGGGGGGGCACAGATACGCAGTATTTT
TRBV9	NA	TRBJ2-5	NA	CASSVGIGGATETQYF	TGTGCCAGCAGCGTAGGTATCGGGGGCGCAACCGAGACCCAGTACTTC
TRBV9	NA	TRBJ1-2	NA	CASSVGYGGYGYTF	TGTGCCAGCAGCGTAGGGTACGGGGGCTATGGCTACACCTTC
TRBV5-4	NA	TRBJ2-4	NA	CASSLSGVDIQYF	TGTGCCAGCAGCTTGTCGGGAGTGGACATTCAGTACTTC
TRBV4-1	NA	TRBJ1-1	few	CASSQGPLGVAGAFF	TGCGCCAGCAGCCAAGGCCCCCTAGGGGTCGCGGGAGCTTTCTTT
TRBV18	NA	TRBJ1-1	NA	CASSSTPTMNTEAFF	TGTGCCAGCTCATCGACGCCTACAATGAACACTGAAGCTTTCTTT
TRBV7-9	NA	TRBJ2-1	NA	CASLGTHNEQFF	TGTGCCAGCTTAGGAACTCACAATGAGCAGTTCTTC
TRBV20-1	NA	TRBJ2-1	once	CSASRTGTQIYNEQFF	TGCAGTGCTAGTCGCACCGGGACTCAGATATACAATGAGCAGTTCTTC
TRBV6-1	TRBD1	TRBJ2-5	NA	CASSDTGGTETQYF	TGTGCCAGCAGTGATACAGGGGGGACAGAGACCCAGTACTTC
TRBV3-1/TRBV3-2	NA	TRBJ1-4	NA	CASSQQGNEKLFF	TGTGCCAGCAGCCAACAGGGGAATGAAAAACTGTTTTTT
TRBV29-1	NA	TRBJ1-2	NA	CSVDSMGAGSGSYTF	TGCAGCGTTGACTCCATGGGGGCAGGGTCCGGGAGCTACACCTTC
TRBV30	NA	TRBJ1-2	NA	CAWRPGANYGYTF	TGTGCCTGGAGGCCAGGTGCTAACTATGGCTACACCTTC
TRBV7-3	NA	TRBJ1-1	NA	CASSHSGGTEAFF	TGTGCCAGCAGCCATTCCGGGGGAACTGAAGCTTTCTTT
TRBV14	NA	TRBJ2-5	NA	CASSQDLGRQETQYF	TGTGCCAGCAGCCAAGATCTGGGGCGCCAGGAGACCCAGTACTTC
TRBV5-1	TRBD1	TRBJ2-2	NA	CASRTGVSTGELFF	TGCGCCAGCAGGACAGGGGTCTCCACCGGGGAGCTGTTTTTT
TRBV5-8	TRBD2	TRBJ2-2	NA	CASSPGGISGELFF	TGTGCCAGCAGCCCCGGGGGGATCAGCGGGGAGCTGTTTTTT
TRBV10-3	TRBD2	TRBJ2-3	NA	CAAGEGAGGGIDTQYF	TGTGCCGCAGGGGAGGGCGCGGGAGGTGGGATAGATACGCAGTATTTT
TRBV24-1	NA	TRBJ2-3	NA	CATSDFGEPDTQYF	TGTGCCACCAGTGATTTTGGCGAGCCAGATACGCAGTATTTT
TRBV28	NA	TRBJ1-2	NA	CASSLGGMGYGYTF	TGTGCCAGCAGTTTGGGCGGGATGGGCTATGGCTACACCTTC
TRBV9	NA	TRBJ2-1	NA	CASSVTGDEQFF	TGTGCCAGCAGCGTAACGGGGGATGAGCAGTTCTTC
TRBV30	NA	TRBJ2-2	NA	CASLHTNTGELFF	TGTGCCTCTCTTCACACGAACACCGGGGAGCTGTTTTTT
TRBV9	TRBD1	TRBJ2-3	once	CASSVGVQGADTQYF	TGTGCCAGCAGCGTAGGAGTCCAGGGGGCAGATACGCAGTATTTT
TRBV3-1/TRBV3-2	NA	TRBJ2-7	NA	CASSTQLANEQYF	TGTGCCAGCAGCACTCAATTAGCGAACGAGCAGTACTTC
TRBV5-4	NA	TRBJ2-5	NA	CASSWDLQETQYF	TGTGCCAGCAGCTGGGACCTACAAGAGACCCAGTACTTC
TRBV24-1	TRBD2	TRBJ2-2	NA	CATSDPSGSQVGELFF	TGTGCCACCAGTGACCCCAGCGGGAGCCAGGTCGGGGAGCTGTTTTTT
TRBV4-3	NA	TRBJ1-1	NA	CDEGVNTEAFF	TGCGACGAGGGGGTGAACACTGAAGCTTTCTTT
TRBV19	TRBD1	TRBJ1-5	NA	CASSKTGDYQPQHF	TGTGCCAGTAGTAAAACAGGGGATTATCAGCCCCAGCATTTT
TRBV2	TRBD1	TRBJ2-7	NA	CASSTRRQGANEQYF	TGTGCCAGCAGCACCCGGAGACAGGGGGCGAACGAGCAGTACTTC
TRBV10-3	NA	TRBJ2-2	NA	CAILGGTGELFF	TGTGCCATCTTAGGGGGCACCGGGGAGCTGTTTTTT
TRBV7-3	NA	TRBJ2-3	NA	CASSLTGGKSDTQYF	TGTGCCAGCAGCTTAACGGGAGGAAAGTCGGATACGCAGTATTTT
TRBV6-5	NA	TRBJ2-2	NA	CASGNTGELFF	TGTGCCAGCGGGAACACCGGGGAGCTGTTTTTT
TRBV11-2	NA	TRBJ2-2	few	CASSPPLSGELFF	TGTGCCAGCAGCCCCCCTCTTTCTGGGGAGCTGTTTTTT
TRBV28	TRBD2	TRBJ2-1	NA	CASSLIGSGSRYNEQFF	TGTGCCAGCAGTTTAATCGGTAGCGGGAGTCGGTACAATGAGCAGTTCTTC
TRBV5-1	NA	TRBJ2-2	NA	CASSFSGLNTGELFF	TGCGCCAGCAGCTTTTCGGGACTCAACACCGGGGAGCTGTTTTTT
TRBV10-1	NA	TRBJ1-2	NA	CASTPRDRCRGGYTF	TGCGCCAGCACCCCGAGGGACCGCTGTAGAGGTGGCTACACCTTC
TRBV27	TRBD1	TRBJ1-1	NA	CASSLSGDRTMNTEAFF	TGTGCCAGCAGTTTATCGGGGGACAGAACCATGAACACTGAAGCTTTCTTT
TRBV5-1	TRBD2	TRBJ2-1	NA	CASSPSGTYNEQFF	TGCGCCAGCAGCCCTAGCGGGACATACAATGAGCAGTTCTTC
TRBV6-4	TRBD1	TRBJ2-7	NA	CARPGQISYEQYF	TGTGCCAGGCCGGGACAGATCTCCTACGAGCAGTACTTC
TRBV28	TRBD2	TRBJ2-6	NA	CFTSGTLTGANVLTF	TGTTTCACTAGCGGGACGTTAACTGGGGCCAACGTCCTGACTTTC
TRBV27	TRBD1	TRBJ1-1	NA	CASSPDRVNTEAFF	TGTGCCAGCAGCCCGGACAGGGTCAACACTGAAGCTTTCTTT
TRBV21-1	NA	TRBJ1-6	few	CASSKQDRDNSPLHF	TGTGCCAGCAGCAAACAAGACAGGGATAATTCACCCCTCCACTTT
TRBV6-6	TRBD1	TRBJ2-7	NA	CASSPRGTGGLEQYF	TGTGCCAGCAGTCCGCGGGGGACAGGGGGTCTCGAGCAGTACTTC
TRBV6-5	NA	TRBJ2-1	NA	CASSSTGQSYNEQFF	TGTGCCAGCAGTTCCACAGGGCAGTCCTACAATGAGCAGTTCTTC
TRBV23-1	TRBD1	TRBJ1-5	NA	CASSQSLHRGHQPQHF	TGCGCCAGCAGTCAATCGCTTCACAGGGGGCATCAGCCCCAGCATTTT
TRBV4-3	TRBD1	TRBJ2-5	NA	CASSHDRAGETQYF	TGCGCCAGCAGCCATGACAGGGCTGGAGAGACCCAGTACTTC